A single sample gave rise to the 14 T cell receptor beta chains below, sequenced in a study of blood T cell repertoires in COVID-19. The table came from immunoSEQ multiplex PCR; TCRdb's copy has only in-frame clones and leaves some out. The sample yields about 280,000 clones, around 93% seen once. The sample taken for sequencing was PBMCs or T cells enriched from blood (not recorded which). The receptors were gathered from a middle-aged man who had been exposed to COVID-19.

This clone was found once. The chain carries TRBV30 and TRBJ1-4; possible D gene TRBD1, 5 bases. The V gene lost 3 bases and the J gene lost 4 bases, with 9 bases spanning the gap. Germline lookup yields CDR1 GTSNPN and CDR2 SVGIG (reference sequence). The CDR3 loop spans 13 amino acids. The CDR3 DNA sequence: TGTGCCTGGAGAAAAGGGGTTAATGAAAAACTGTTTTTT. Translated: CAWRKGVNEKLFF.

This clone was seen only once. The rearrangement links TRBV7-9 to TRBJ1-1; a possible D gene is TRBD1 (5 bases). V lost 6 bases to trimming and J lost 0 bases, with 17 bases between them. In germline, CDR1 is SEHNR, CDR2 FQNEAQ (reference sequence). CDR3 length equals 16 residues. The CDR3 loop reads CASSSQGSGLNTEAFF. The CDR3 DNA is TGTGCCAGCAGTTCTCAGGGATCCGGCCTGAACACTGAAGCTTTCTTT.

The chain is built from TRBV6-1 and TRBJ2-7, with 9 bases that match TRBD1. The V and J ends lost 0 bases and 8 bases, in that order; junction bases with no gene match: 8. Per the germline V gene, CDR1 is MNHNS and CDR2 is SASEGT. This CDR3 is 15 amino acids long. The CDR3, as DNA: TGTGCCAGCAGTGAAGCCTCCGGGACAGGGAGTCAGCAGTACTTC. Protein: CASSEASGTGSQQYF.

The gene calls are TRBV5-4 and TRBJ2-7; D perhaps matches TRBD2 (7 bases). This CDR3 comprises 15 residues. CDR1 and CDR2 from the germline V gene are SGHNT and YYREEE (reference sequence). V lost 4 bases and J 7 bases, leaving 21 bases between the germline ends. In nucleotides, the CDR3 is TGTGCCAGCAGCCCGTGGGGGGGCGGGACCAGGGAGCAGTACTTC. Its translation is CASSPWGGGTREQYF. Drawing the rest from reference TRBV5-4 and TRBJ2-7, the complete variable domain is ETGVTQSPTHLIKTRGQQVTLRCSSQSGHNTVSWYQQALGQGPQFIFQYYREEENGRGNFPPRFSGLQFPNYSSELNVNALELDDSALYLCASSPWGGGTREQYFGPGTRLTVT.

The V gene is TRBV13, the J gene TRBJ2-7; TRBD2 matches at 9 bases. CDR3 length: 16 residues. Germline V CDR1 and CDR2: PRHDT, FYEKMQ (reference sequence). J gave up 6 bases and V 2 bases, and 11 bases lay outside the gene matches. The CDR3 spells CASSLTRLAGDGEQYF. CDR3 nucleotide sequence: TGTGCCAGCAGCTTAACTAGGTTAGCGGGAGATGGCGAGCAGTACTTC.

V is TRBV6-5 and J is TRBJ1-3, with D hard to call. There are 13 residues in the CDR3. CDR1 and CDR2 from the germline V gene are MNHEY and SVGAGI. The germline V and J ends were trimmed by 5 bases and 0 bases, with 5 bases remaining between them. Here the CDR3 DNA reads TGTGCCAGCAGTAGCGGCTCTGGAAACACCATATATTTT. Encoded protein: CASSSGSGNTIYF.

This chain uses TRBV5-1 with TRBJ2-1; TRBD1 aligns across 8 bases. This CDR3 has 16 amino acids. With V trimmed by 0 bases and J by 7 bases, 9 bases remained unmatched. The V gene's germline CDR1 is SGHRS and CDR2 YFSETQ. This CDR3 is CASSLGGTGPGNEQFF. CDR3 in DNA: TGCGCCAGCAGCTTGGGGGGGACAGGCCCTGGGAATGAGCAGTTCTTC.

This chain links TRBV7-9 with TRBJ2-7, with 7 bases aligning to TRBD1. The CDR3 runs to 14 residues. With 4 bases clipped from V and 4 bases from J, the junction kept 7 bases outside the gene matches. Germline CDR1 SEHNR, CDR2 FQNEAQ (reference sequence). The DNA for the CDR3 is TGTGCCAGCAGCTCAACAGGGGATACGTACGAGCAGTACTTC. As protein: CASSSTGDTYEQYF.

This chain uses TRBV28 with TRBJ2-1; TRBD2 aligns across 14 bases. Losses at the gene ends were 5 bases for V and 9 bases for J; bases not matched to a gene: 9. The CDR3 contains 16 residues. Germline V CDR1 and CDR2: MDHEN, SYDVKM. The CDR3 DNA follows: TGTGCCAGCAGTCGTGGGACTAGCGGGAGAGGCGGTGAGCAGTTCTTC. Encoded protein: CASSRGTSGRGGEQFF.

V gene TRBV2 combines with J gene TRBJ1-5; no reliable D call. Looked up from germline, CDR1 is SNHLY and CDR2 is FYNNEI. The CDR3 is 14 amino acids. Trimming shortened V by 1 base and J by 7 bases, and 11 bases separated the two germline ends. The CDR3: CASSEGAGAQPQHF. CDR3 nucleotide sequence: TGTGCCAGCAGTGAAGGTGCGGGCGCGCAGCCCCAGCATTTT.

V usage is TRBV6-5 and J usage is TRBJ1-1; 9 nucleotides align to TRBD1. The CDR3 loop spans 14 amino acids. The J segment lost 5 bases and the V segment lost 5 bases, leaving 6 bases of the junction unmatched. CDR1 and CDR2 from the germline V gene are MNHEY and SVGAGI. CDR3 DNA sequence: TGTGCCAGCAGTAGAAACAGGGGGCAGACTGAAGCTTTCTTT. The encoded protein is CASSRNRGQTEAFF.

This clone occurred a few times. The genes are TRBV6-2 or TRBV6-3 and TRBJ2-4; TRBD2 matches 7 bases. Unmatched junction bases numbered 7, after V lost 6 bases and J lost 5 bases. The V gene's germline CDR1 is MNHEY and CDR2 SVGEGT. The CDR3 loop spans 14 amino acids. The CDR3 DNA reads as TGTGCCAGCAGCACTCGGGAGGTAGAAAACATTCAGTACTTC. This codes for CASSTREVENIQYF.

The chain employs TRBV2 and TRBJ2-7, with 7 bases that match TRBD1. J lost 3 bases, V lost 5 bases, and 19 bases had no gene match. Germline V gives CDR1 SNHLY, CDR2 FYNNEI. The CDR3 has 18 residues. This chain's CDR3 is CASSRSRSGGSKGYEQYF. As DNA, the CDR3 is TGTGCCAGCAGTCGGTCACGGTCAGGGGGAAGTAAGGGCTACGAGCAGTACTTC.

V gene TRBV24-1 combines with J gene TRBJ2-7; 10 nucleotides agree with TRBD1. Trimming at V came to 3 bases and at J to 3 bases, leaving 7 bases not matched to a gene. The CDR3 contains 16 residues. Germline V gene sequence: CDR1 KGHDR, CDR2 SFDVKD. The CDR3 here is CATSDTGQGMNYEQYF. The CDR3, as DNA: TGTGCCACCAGTGATACGGGACAGGGGATGAACTACGAGCAGTACTTC.